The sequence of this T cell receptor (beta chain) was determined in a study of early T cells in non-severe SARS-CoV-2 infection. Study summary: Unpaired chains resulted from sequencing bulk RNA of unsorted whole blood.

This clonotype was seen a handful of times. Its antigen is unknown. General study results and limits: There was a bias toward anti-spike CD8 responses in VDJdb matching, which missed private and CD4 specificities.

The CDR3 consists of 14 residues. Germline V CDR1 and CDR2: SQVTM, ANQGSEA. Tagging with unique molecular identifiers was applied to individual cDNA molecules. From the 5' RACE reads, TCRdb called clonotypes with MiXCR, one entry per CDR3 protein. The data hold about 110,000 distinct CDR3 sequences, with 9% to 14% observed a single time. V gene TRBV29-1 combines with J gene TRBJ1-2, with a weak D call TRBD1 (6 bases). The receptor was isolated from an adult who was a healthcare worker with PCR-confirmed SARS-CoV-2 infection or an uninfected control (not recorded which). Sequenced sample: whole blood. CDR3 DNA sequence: TGCAGGGGGGGGCTACAGGGATCTCCCTATGGCTACACCTTC. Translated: CRGGLQGSPYGYTF.